This entry is about one TCR beta chain. Its matching antigen is unknown. A much bigger clone sits one base away, suggesting this may be a read error. This sample was taken from a study of regulatory T cells in long-lasting Graves disease. Study results and caveats: Sample size, which was small, may have reduced accuracy. Among samples with persistent disease, TRBV28, TRBJ1-2 and TRBJ2-5 were favored.

As for time point: persistent/refractory GD, antithyroid drugs over 5 years with positive TRAb. The TCR library was prepared using RNA isolated from PBMCs. The CDR3 runs to 14 residues. Per the germline V gene, CDR1 is LGHDT and CDR2 is YNNKEL (reference sequence). According to the study, TCR beta libraries were built with iRepertoire HTBI primers and CDR3-region Arm-PCR. TCRdb reprocessed the multiplex PCR reads with MiXCR, giving one entry per CDR3 protein. Among around 510,000 distinct CDR3 sequences listed, 20% were seen once. The sequenced sample was peripheral blood mononuclear cells (PBMCs), obtained when the disease was refractory, from a patient treated with antithyroid drugs. The TCR originated in a female donor with Graves disease. V gene TRBV3-1 combines with J gene TRBJ1-1; D possibly corresponds to TRBD1 (5 bases). This chain's CDR3 is CASNQGRVNTEAFF. The CDR3 nucleotides read TGTGCCAGCAACCAAGGCAGGGTGAACACTGAAGCTTTCTTT.